The next 22 T cell receptor beta chains were all read from a single sample in a study of vaccination effects on CD4 cells after COVID-19 (dated by TCRdb to between 2021 and 2024). The library relied on the immunoSEQ multiplex PCR assay. This immuneACCESS table, as held by TCRdb, lists in-frame sequences with V and J called but not all clones. Of the missing ones, under half trace to an unresolved V gene in checked studies; the others have no known cause. Recorded for this sample are 75,000 to 100,000 clones; roughly 80% of them occurred a single time. Over 0.95% of the sample belongs to the ten largest clones. To identify antigen-specific CD4+ T cell clonotypes by their expansion, the ViraFEST assay first stimulated PBMC with viral peptide pools and then applied TCR sequencing. After less than eleven days of culture, CD4+ T cells were isolated with the EasySep CD4+ T cell isolation kit. Participants received two doses of either the BNT162b2 or the mRNA-1273 mRNA SARS-CoV-2 vaccine.

What these receptors recognize is not known. Specimen: CD4+ T cells from PBMCs cultured with HCoV-OC43 spike peptides, collected after COVID-19 vaccination. Taken with the paper, the label for cell subset or site translates to: HCoV-OC43 spike overlapping peptide pool stimulation. The receptors were gathered from a human donor who received a COVID-19 vaccine.

The rearrangement uses TRBV4-1 and TRBJ2-1, with D unclear. The V gene lost 2 bases and the J gene lost 9 bases, with 14 bases spanning the gap. Germline-derived CDR1 and CDR2 are MGHRA and YSYEKL. The CDR3 has 14 amino acids. The DNA for the CDR3 is TGCGCCAGCAGCCAAATGGGGTCGTCAAGTGAGCAGTTCTTC. Protein: CASSQMGSSSEQFF.

Only a few counts were recorded for this clone. The chain couples TRBV7-9 to TRBJ2-2; D is unresolved. Trimming took 1 base from V and 0 from J, leaving 6 bases between them. The CDR3 consists of 15 residues. In germline, CDR1 is SEHNR, CDR2 FQNEAQ (reference sequence). CDR3 sequence (DNA): TGTGCCAGCAGCTTAGTGCAGACGAACACCGGGGAGCTGTTTTTT. This sequence encodes CASSLVQTNTGELFF.

V and J are TRBV10-1 and TRBJ1-2; 7 nucleotides agree with TRBD1. The CDR3 spans 15 residues. Germline CDR1 reads WNHNN; CDR2 reads SYGVQD (reference sequence). The junction had 8 bases not matched to a gene; V was cut back by 6 bases and J by 1 base. Here the CDR3 DNA reads TGCGCCAGCAGCCCACGGACAGGAATTAACTATGGCTACACCTTC. Its protein product is CASSPRTGINYGYTF.

The gene calls are TRBV19 and TRBJ1-3; D call uncertain. V was trimmed by 3 bases and J by 3 bases, leaving 18 bases between them. This CDR3 has 17 amino acids. Germline V gives CDR1 LNHDA, CDR2 SQIVND (reference sequence). This chain's CDR3 is CASSIGPSDWDGNTIYF. In DNA form, the CDR3 reads TGTGCCAGTAGTATCGGCCCCTCAGACTGGGATGGAAACACCATATATTTT.

As to this clone: Other DNA sequences in this sample translate to the same CDR3. The chain has TRBV5-1 and TRBJ1-3; D is unclear. The CDR3 spans 14 residues. Per germline, CDR1 SGHRS and CDR2 YFSETQ. Trimming took 0 bases from V and 1 from J, leaving 5 bases between them. CDR3 in DNA: TGCGCCAGCAGCTTGGGTGGGTCTGGAAACACCATATATTTT. Translated: CASSLGGSGNTIYF.

The chain carries TRBV5-1 and TRBJ2-5; tentative D call: TRBD1 (6 bases). Germline CDR1 SGHRS, CDR2 YFSETQ. This CDR3 is 15 amino acids long. The V gene lost 4 bases and the J gene lost 3 bases, with 16 bases spanning the gap. The CDR3 here is CASSGAHRTEETQYF. The CDR3, as DNA: TGCGCCAGCAGCGGTGCGCACCGGACAGAAGAGACCCAGTACTTC.

The rearrangement links TRBV7-2 to TRBJ1-3; possibly TRBD1 for D (6 bases). There are 15 residues in the CDR3. The germline gives CDR1 SGHTA, CDR2 FQGNSA. The germline V and J ends were trimmed by 6 bases and 1 base, with 13 bases remaining between them. The CDR3 nucleotides read TGTGCCAGCAGAGCCCCGGACAGTTCTGGAAACACCATATATTTT. Encoded protein: CASRAPDSSGNTIYF.

Only a few counts were recorded for this clone. CDR3 coding DNA: TGTGCCAGCAGCTTAGTTGTCAGAGCGAACACTGAAGCTTTCTTT. It encodes CASSLVVRANTEAFF. The chain combines TRBV11-2 with TRBJ1-1; D unresolved. V was pared by 1 base and J by 1 base, with 10 bases between. The germline gives CDR1 SGHAT, CDR2 FQNNGV. The CDR3 length is 15 residues.

This clone showed up just once. The chain has TRBV2 and TRBJ2-3; a possible D gene is TRBD1 (5 bases). Trimming stripped 3 bases from V and 1 base from J, with 8 bases between. Per germline, CDR1 SNHLY and CDR2 FYNNEI. CDR3 length: 14 residues. This CDR3 reads CASSDLRGTDTQYF. The CDR3 DNA reads as TGTGCCAGCAGTGATCTCAGGGGCACAGATACGCAGTATTTT.

The CDR3 region has the DNA TGTGCCAGCAGCCCCGGGGGCGCGAGCACAGATACGCAGTATTTT. This sequence encodes CASSPGGASTDTQYF. The V call is TRBV11-3, the J call TRBJ2-3; either TRBD1 or TRBD2 may supply D (6 bases each). The CDR3 sequence is 15 residues long. V dropped 5 bases and J dropped 0 bases, with 12 bases sitting between them. Germline V gives CDR1 SGHNT, CDR2 YENEEA.

The chain links TRBV5-1 to TRBJ2-1, with D possibly TRBD1 on 5 matching bases. CDR1 is SGHRS, CDR2 YFSETQ, per germline. The CDR3 spans 13 residues. V was clipped by 5 bases and J by 8 bases, with 14 bases between them. CDR3 in amino acids: CASSAGISDEQFF. The CDR3 DNA follows: TGCGCCAGCAGTGCAGGGATCAGCGATGAGCAGTTCTTC.

This chain joins TRBV5-8 and TRBJ2-3; D tentatively fits TRBD1 or TRBD2 (6 bases each). Deletions cut 8 bases from V and 4 bases from J, with 14 bases between. The CDR3 has 13 residues. From germline, CDR1 is SGHTS and CDR2 YDEGEE. The chain's CDR3 is CASIRGGSDTQYF. The CDR3 nucleotides read TGTGCCAGTATTAGAGGGGGGTCAGATACGCAGTATTTT.

This rearrangement joins TRBV11-2 to TRBJ1-3; D not resolved. Germline CDR1 reads SGHAT; CDR2 reads FQNNGV. Trimming took off 5 bases at V and 2 bases at J, with 10 bases between the two ends. This CDR3 is built from 14 residues. The DNA of the CDR3 is TGTGCCAGCAGCGGAGGTAGGGCTGGAAACACCATATATTTT. Its translation is CASSGGRAGNTIYF. The full variable domain, its missing parts supplied by reference TRBV11-2 and TRBJ1-3, is EAGVAQSPRYKIIEKRQSVAFWCNPISGHATLYWYQQILGQGPKLLIQFQNNGVVDDSQLPKDRFSAERLKGVDSTLKIQPAKLEDSAVYLCASSGGRAGNTIYFGEGSWLTVV.

V usage is TRBV5-6 and J usage is TRBJ1-5; D might be TRBD1 (6 bases). The ends were cut back, 0 bases at V and 3 bases at J, with 22 bases in the middle. The CDR3 has 19 amino acids. Germline CDR1 SGHDT, CDR2 YYEEEE. CDR3 protein: CASSLVPQGRVTDNQPQHF. In DNA form, the CDR3 reads TGTGCCAGCAGCTTGGTCCCACAGGGAAGGGTCACGGACAATCAGCCCCAGCATTTT.

This chain joins TRBV6-2 or TRBV6-3 and TRBJ2-2; D gene uncertain. This CDR3 has 16 residues. Germline assignment: CDR1 MNHEY and CDR2 SVGEGT. Trimming removed 2 bases from V and 4 bases from J, with 14 bases in between. The CDR3 here is CASSYSRRMATGELFF. Written as DNA, the CDR3 is TGTGCCAGCAGTTACAGTCGAAGGATGGCCACCGGGGAGCTGTTTTTT.

The V call is TRBV5-4, the J call TRBJ1-2, with TRBD1 identical over 10 bases. Germline V gene lookup returns CDR1 SGHNT and CDR2 YYREEE (reference sequence). The CDR3 consists of 15 residues. V lost 0 bases to trimming and J lost 8 bases; unmatched junction nucleotides: 7. CDR3 region: CASSLEWDRGEGYTF. The DNA of the CDR3 is TGTGCCAGCAGCTTGGAGTGGGACAGGGGAGAGGGCTACACCTTC.

The V and J genes are TRBV5-6 and TRBJ1-4, with 9 bases aligning to TRBD1. The CDR3 contains 16 residues. From germline, CDR1 is SGHDT and CDR2 YYEEEE. With 4 bases clipped from V and 3 bases from J, the junction kept 7 bases outside the gene matches. The CDR3 sequence is CASSLRTGVPNEKLFF. The CDR3 nucleotides are TGTGCCAGCAGCCTACGGACAGGGGTACCTAATGAAAAACTGTTTTTT.

The gene calls are TRBV16 and TRBJ1-6; D uncertain. The germline V gene encodes CDR1 KGHSY and CDR2 FQNENV. This CDR3 comprises 16 residues. V lost 2 bases and J 0 bases, leaving 8 bases between the germline ends. CDR3 bases: TGTGCCAGCAGCCAACAAGGAAGCTCCTATAATTCACCCCTCCACTTT. It is translated as CASSQQGSSYNSPLHF.

This clone was recorded a few times. The chain recombines TRBV18 with TRBJ1-4; D remains unclear. The CDR3 is 14 residues long. Trimming left V 6 bases short and J 7 bases short, with 15 bases between. Germline CDR1 reads KGHSH; CDR2 reads LQKENI. CDR3 protein: CASSPAPLGEKLFF. The CDR3 coding sequence is TGTGCCAGCTCTCCAGCCCCGCTAGGTGAAAAACTGTTTTTT. The full variable domain, rest sourced from reference TRBV18 and TRBJ1-4, is NAGVMQNPRHLVRRRGQEARLRCSPMKGHSHVYWYRQLPEEGLKFMVYLQKENIIDESGMPKERFSAEFPKEGPSILRIQQVVRGDSAAYFCASSPAPLGEKLFFGSGTQLSVL.

The chain uses TRBV3-1 (or the pseudogene TRBV3-2) and TRBJ2-5, with a possible D match to TRBD2 (6 bases). The V and J ends lost 1 base and 5 bases respectively, with 11 bases between them. The CDR3 loop spans 14 amino acids. CDR1 and CDR2 (germline): LGHDT, YNNKEL (reference sequence). The CDR3 region is CASSQGRLGETQYF. The CDR3 DNA reads as TGTGCCAGCAGCCAAGGCCGACTAGGGGAGACCCAGTACTTC.

In DNA, the CDR3 is TGTGCCAGCAGTGATTCAGGGAACAATCAGCCCCAGCATTTT. It yields the protein CASSDSGNNQPQHF. The chain uses TRBV2 and TRBJ1-5; D perhaps matches TRBD1 (5 bases). The CDR3 is 14 amino acids. Germline V CDR1 and CDR2: SNHLY, FYNNEI. The germline V and J ends were trimmed by 3 bases and 3 bases, with 9 bases remaining between them.

This clone was seen more than once but under ten times. The chain couples TRBV7-2 to TRBJ1-1, with D unresolved. The CDR3 has 13 amino acids. The V gene lost 3 bases and the J gene lost 2 bases, with 7 bases spanning the gap. The germline V gene encodes CDR1 SGHTA and CDR2 FQGNSA. The DNA of the CDR3 is TGTGCCAGCAGCTTCAGCGTCAACACTGAAGCTTTCTTT. Protein sequence: CASSFSVNTEAFF.